The text below deals with one T cell receptor beta chain. The antigen is undetermined. The data originate from a study of cytotoxic CD8 clonotypes in ibrutinib-treated CLL. Sequencing was performed with immunoSEQ multiplex PCR; in TCRdb, only in-frame clones are kept and a portion is missing. Of approximately 74,000 clones in the sample, 70% to 90% are singletons; the top ten hold roughly 7.1%. CDR3 length: 16 amino acids. V was pared by 6 bases and J by 4 bases, with 13 bases of the junction left unmatched. Germline-derived CDR1 and CDR2 are LNHDA and SQIVND (reference sequence). Regarding the study as a whole: While tracking circulating CD8+ T-cell counts, baseline clonality exceeded that of age-matched healthy donors.

Here the sequenced sample was PBMCs, taken at disease progression, from a patient treated with ibrutinib. The chain is built from TRBV19 and TRBJ2-7, with TRBD2 identical over 9 bases. The TCR originated in a human donor with chronic lymphocytic leukemia. The CDR3 sequence is CASRQTGTSNLYEQYF. The CDR3 DNA reads as TGTGCCAGTAGACAGACCGGGACTAGCAACCTTTACGAGCAGTACTTC.